This TCR beta chain is drawn from a study of shared clonotypes between healthy human individuals. As regards this clone: What it binds is unknown.

Whole-study findings and limits: A handful of donors had 5% to 6% of their naive CD4 clonotypes in common. Only blood samples were collected, and tissue repertoires likely differ.

CDR3 length: 14 residues. CDR1 and CDR2 (germline): SGHTS, YDEGEE. The trim removed 5 bases at V and 6 bases at J, leaving 9 bases unmatched. Several immunoSEQ plates held equal portions of the genomic DNA taken from each subset. Sequencing used immunoSEQ multiplex PCR; TCRdb keeps in-frame clones, though not all of them. The data contain about 2.5 million clones, roughly 92% of them singletons. The receptor's source is a man younger than 35 in good health. Some clones in this sample may be carry-over from other donors' samples. The sample comprised naive CD4+ T cells from PBMCs. Subset noted: CD45RA+ positively selected. The chain is built from TRBV5-8 and TRBJ1-2, with 8 bases fitting TRBD1. CDR3 in DNA: TGTGCCAGCAGGTCGATGGACAGGGCGGATGGCTACACCTTC. Translating gives CASRSMDRADGYTF.